This TCR beta chain was documented in a study of blood T cell repertoires in COVID-19. The overall study: Samples representing acute and convalescent COVID-19 were sourced from the United States, Italy and Spain. PBMCs, B-cell-depleted T cells, or T cells provided the cDNA or gDNA that made up the material.

The CDR3 is made up of 11 amino acids. Trimming cost V 4 bases and J 8 bases, with 6 bases left between them. The germline CDR1 and CDR2 sequences are KGHSH and LQKENI. In the study's own analysis: Amplification of reference gene primers was used by the study to estimate nucleated cell counts. Generated by immunoSEQ multiplex PCR, the TCRdb table keeps only in-frame clones and is missing some. That table gives V, J and clone size, and the DNA gave D and trimming. The sample comprises approximately 110,000 clones, approximately 81% of which are singletons, and 3.4% rests with the top ten. The specimen sequenced was peripheral blood. The receptor was derived from a man aged 40-49 years with acute or convalescent COVID-19. The chain combines TRBV18 with TRBJ2-1; D uncertain. The CDR3, as DNA: TGTGCCAGCTCACTCGTCTATGAGCAGTTCTTC. This gives the protein CASSLVYEQFF.